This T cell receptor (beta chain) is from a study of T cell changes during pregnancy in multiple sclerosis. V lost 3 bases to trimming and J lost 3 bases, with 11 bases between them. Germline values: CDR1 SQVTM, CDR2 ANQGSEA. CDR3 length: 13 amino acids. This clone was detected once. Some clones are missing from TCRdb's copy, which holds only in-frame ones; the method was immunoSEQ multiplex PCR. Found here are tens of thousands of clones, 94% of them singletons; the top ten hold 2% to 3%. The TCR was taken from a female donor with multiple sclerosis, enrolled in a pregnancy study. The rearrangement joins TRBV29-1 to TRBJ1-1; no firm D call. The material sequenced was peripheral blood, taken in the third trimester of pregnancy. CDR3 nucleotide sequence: TGCAGCGTTGATAGCCGGGGAGACACTGAAGCTTTCTTT. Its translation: CSVDSRGDTEAFF.